What follows are 19 T cell receptor beta chains derived from one specimen sequenced in a study of CD8 T cells in ankylosing spondylitis. Study-level findings and limits: Made up of under 10 highly homologous variants, a TCR beta motif appeared characteristic of ankylosing spondylitis blood.

Antigens for these TCRs are unknown. TCRdb fed the 5' RACE reads into MiXCR, producing one record per CDR3 protein. The profile shows fewer than 750,000 distinct CDR3 sequences, roughly 19% of them singletons. Sequencing used blood, either unsorted or a sorted T cell fraction (not recorded which). All receptors come from a male donor with ankylosing spondylitis.

A few counts support this clonotype. The chain couples TRBV5-1 to TRBJ2-2, with no clear D. V shed 4 bases and J shed 6 bases, with 10 bases lying between them. CDR3 size: 13 residues. Germline V CDR1 and CDR2: SGHRS, YFSETQ. CDR3 sequence: CASSGVASGELFF. CDR3 coding DNA: TGCGCCAGCAGCGGAGTAGCATCCGGGGAGCTGTTTTTT.

The rearrangement uses TRBV5-5 and TRBJ2-7; D remains unclear. Trimming left V 3 bases short and J 3 bases short, with 13 bases between. This CDR3 spans 14 amino acids. From germline, CDR1 is SGHKS and CDR2 YYEKEE (reference sequence). DNA of the CDR3: TGTGCCAGCAGCTCCGTGCTCCGCGGCTACGAGCAGTACTTC. Translated, it gives CASSSVLRGYEQYF.

This clonotype came up a few times. CDR3 DNA sequence: TGCAGTGCTAGAGGTCGTCAACGGGAAGTATACGAGCAGTACTTC. It encodes CSARGRQREVYEQYF. The chain recombines TRBV20-1 with TRBJ2-7; tentative D call: TRBD2 (5 bases). The CDR3 covers 15 residues. The germline CDR1 and CDR2 sequences are DFQATT and SNEGSKA (reference sequence). V lost 1 base and J 4 bases, leaving 17 bases between the germline ends.

CDR3 DNA sequence: TGCGCCAGCAGCCAAGCTCCGGAGACTCTTTACAATGAGCAGTTCTTC. Protein sequence: CASSQAPETLYNEQFF. This chain joins TRBV4-3 and TRBJ2-1, with D hard to call. The CDR3 totals 16 residues. Trimming removed 1 base at V and 4 bases at J, with 14 bases between. Looked up from germline, CDR1 is LGHNA and CDR2 is YSLEER.

This clonotype was recorded a few times. The chain carries TRBV4-2 and TRBJ1-6; 9 bases agree with TRBD1. V trimming: 2 bases; J trimming: 10 bases; junction bases outside the gene matches: 6. Germline loops: CDR1 LGHNA, CDR2 YNFKEQ. This CDR3 region has 15 residues. The CDR3 DNA is TGTGCCAGCAGCCAAACGGGACAGGGAAAATCACCCCTCCACTTT. This encodes CASSQTGQGKSPLHF.

This clonotype came up a few times. The chain recombines TRBV4-1 with TRBJ1-4, with 7 nucleotides matching TRBD1. Looked up from germline, CDR1 is MGHRA and CDR2 is YSYEKL. Trimming cost V 5 bases and J 17 bases; bases outside gene matches: 17. The CDR3 runs to 14 residues. The CDR3 sequence: CASSTGGGGGPLFF. For the CDR3, the DNA is TGCGCCAGCAGCACCGGGGGAGGGGGCGGCCCCTTATTTTTT.

This clonotype was seen ten or more times. Its ends do not fully match the called genes, so a read error is possible. The DNA for the CDR3 is TGCGCCAGCAGCTCACCCGACAGGAACACTGAAGCTTTCTTT. Protein sequence: CASSSPDRNTEAFF. This sequence joins TRBV7-9 and TRBJ1-1, with a weak D call TRBD1 (5 bases). The CDR3 length is 14 residues. Germline CDR1 reads SEHNR; CDR2 reads FQNEAQ (reference sequence).

This clonotype was seen only a few times. The chain is built from TRBV11-2 and TRBJ2-6, with D perhaps matching TRBD1 or TRBD2 (5 bases each). Germline V gene sequence: CDR1 SGHAT, CDR2 FQNNGV. Trimming shortened V by 4 bases and J by 0 bases, and 16 bases separated the two germline ends. The CDR3 is 18 amino acids. The CDR3 nucleotides read TGTGCCAGCAGCTCTTTCAGAGGGGCATACTCTGGGGCCAACGTCCTGACTTTC. Translation gives CASSSFRGAYSGANVLTF.

This clonotype was detected only once. This sequence joins TRBV6-5 and TRBJ2-5; D is possibly TRBD2 (6 bases). CDR3 length equals 17 residues. V gave up 2 bases and J gave up 4 bases, with 20 bases separating them. The germline CDR1 and CDR2 sequences are MNHEY and SVGAGI. CDR3 loop: CASSYRFGRGKGETQYF. CDR3 DNA sequence: TGTGCCAGCAGTTACCGGTTCGGACGGGGGAAGGGAGAGACCCAGTACTTC.

This clonotype was found a few times. The J gene is TRBJ1-4, the V gene TRBV12-3 or TRBV12-4; D gene unclear. Trimming cost V 1 base and J 6 bases, with 9 bases left between them. The CDR3 sequence is 14 residues long. CDR3 DNA: TGTGCCAGCAGTTTAGGGCTGGAGGATGAAAAACTGTTTTTT. Protein sequence: CASSLGLEDEKLFF.

This clonotype was seen a handful of times. V is TRBV29-1 and J is TRBJ2-7; 14 bases are shared with TRBD2. The CDR3 has 17 amino acids. V lost 3 bases to trimming and J lost 2 bases; unmatched junction nucleotides: 9. The germline gives CDR1 SQVTM, CDR2 ANQGSEA. CDR3 bases: TGCAGCGTTGATGGACTAGCGGGAGGCGGGGGGCCCTACGAGCAGTACTTC. Amino acids: CSVDGLAGGGGPYEQYF.

The table lists this clonotype with a few counts. The V call is TRBV4-1, the J call TRBJ2-2; D remains ambiguous. The CDR3 has 15 residues. The germline V gene encodes CDR1 MGHRA and CDR2 YSYEKL. V was cut by 4 bases and J by 4 bases, with 13 bases left in between. CDR3: CASSPDLGRTGELFF. The CDR3 coding sequence is TGCGCCAGCAGCCCAGACCTGGGTCGCACCGGGGAGCTGTTTTTT.

This clonotype was found a few times. The chain uses TRBV3-1 and TRBJ1-1, with 8 nucleotides matching TRBD1. Trimming removed 6 bases from V and 2 bases from J; junction bases left unmatched: 5. The CDR3 totals 14 residues. Per germline, CDR1 LGHDT and CDR2 YNNKEL (reference sequence). The CDR3 region has the DNA TGTGCCAGCAGAGAGGACAGGGCCAACACTGAAGCTTTCTTT. Translation: CASREDRANTEAFF. Filled out from reference TRBV3-1 and TRBJ1-1, the complete variable domain reads DTAVSQTPKYLVTQMGNDKSIKCEQNLGHDTMYWYKQDSKKFLKIMFSYNNKELIINETVPNRFSPKSPDKAHLNLHINSLELGDSAVYFCASREDRANTEAFFGQGTRLTVV.

This clonotype has just a few counts. This chain connects TRBV6-2 or TRBV6-3 to TRBJ2-1; D may be TRBD2 (6 bases). The ends were cut back, 6 bases at V and 0 bases at J, with 9 bases in the middle. This CDR3 region has 14 residues. CDR1 is MNHEY, CDR2 SVGEGT, per germline. The CDR3 nucleotides read TGTGCCAGCAGAGGGGACTTCTCCTACAATGAGCAGTTCTTC. The encoded protein is CASRGDFSYNEQFF.

The V and J genes are TRBV6-2 or TRBV6-3 and TRBJ1-3; TRBD1 matches 7 bases. Germline-derived CDR1 and CDR2 are MNHEY and SVGEGT. V lost 4 bases, J lost 2 bases, and 11 bases stayed unmatched. The CDR3 totals 17 residues. The CDR3 DNA sequence: TGTGCCAGCAGTTCGCACTACAGGGGAGAAGCTGGAAACACCATATATTTT. Its protein product is CASSSHYRGEAGNTIYF.

The chain is built from TRBV6-5 and TRBJ1-4; D ambiguous. With 2 bases removed from V and 6 bases from J, the gap between germline ends came to 10 bases. The germline V gene encodes CDR1 MNHEY and CDR2 SVGAGI. This CDR3 has 14 amino acids. The CDR3 nucleotides are TGTGCCAGCAGTTACCCGGGTGAGGATGAAAAACTGTTTTTT. As protein: CASSYPGEDEKLFF.

This chain links TRBV18 with TRBJ2-6, with 7 nucleotides matching TRBD1. The germline V gene has CDR1 KGHSH and CDR2 LQKENI. This CDR3 contains 19 residues. V shed 4 bases and J 0 bases; nucleotides not matched to a gene: 12. CDR3 protein: CASSRVLGTDASGANVLTF. The CDR3 DNA follows: TGTGCCAGCTCACGGGTCCTTGGGACAGATGCCTCTGGGGCCAACGTCCTGACTTTC.

The chain is built from TRBV20-1 and TRBJ2-3; 9 nucleotides line up with TRBD2. With 0 bases clipped from V and 5 bases from J, the junction kept 6 bases outside the gene matches. In germline, CDR1 is DFQATT, CDR2 SNEGSKA (reference sequence). This CDR3 has 15 residues. As DNA, the CDR3 is TGCAGTGCTAGAGATCCTAGCGGGAAGGAAGATACGCAGTATTTT. It yields the protein CSARDPSGKEDTQYF.

V and J are TRBV6-1 and TRBJ1-4; 8 bases are shared with TRBD1. Germline V gene data show CDR1 as MNHNS and CDR2 as SASEGT. CDR3 size: 16 residues. V trimming: 5 bases; J trimming: 2 bases; junction bases outside the gene matches: 7. The CDR3 region has the DNA TGTGCCAGCAGTCGAAACAGGGGGTCGACTAATGAAAAACTGTTTTTT. It is translated as CASSRNRGSTNEKLFF.